Below are 19 T cell receptor beta chains sequenced from a single sample in a study of blood T cell repertoires in COVID-19. Libraries were prepared by immunoSEQ multiplex PCR; TCRdb keeps only in-frame clonotypes and omits some of them. The table has around 300,000 clones, approximately 88% seen once. Input material: PBMCs or T cells enriched from blood (not recorded which). The receptors derive from a man between 25 and 39 years old who had recovered from COVID-19.

The chain recombines TRBV5-1 with TRBJ1-4; D not resolved. This CDR3 region has 14 residues. V lost 0 bases and J lost 7, with 10 bases in between. The germline CDR1 and CDR2 sequences are SGHRS and YFSETQ. The CDR3 DNA reads TGCGCCAGCAGCTTGGTCGGGAACGGTGAAAAACTGTTTTTT. Encoded protein: CASSLVGNGEKLFF.

The chain carries TRBV9 and TRBJ1-2; no clear D. Deletions cut 4 bases from V and 1 base from J, with 11 bases between. The germline CDR1 and CDR2 sequences are SGDLS and YYNGEE. The CDR3 extends over 14 amino acids. In nucleotides, the CDR3 is TGTGCCAGCAGCTTTGGAGGGATTAACTATGGCTACACCTTC. This codes for CASSFGGINYGYTF. Full variable domain (remainder filled in from reference TRBV9 and TRBJ1-2): DSGVTQTPKHLITATGQRVTLRCSPRSGDLSVYWYQQSLDQGLQFLIQYYNGEERAKGNILERFSAQQFPDLHSELNLSSLELGDSALYFCASSFGGINYGYTFGSGTRLTVV.

The J gene is TRBJ1-2, the V gene TRBV18, with D tentatively TRBD1 (6 bases). The germline V gene has CDR1 KGHSH and CDR2 LQKENI. This CDR3 has 15 residues. V lost 0 bases to trimming and J lost 6 bases, with 14 bases between them. The CDR3 region is CASSPPSRTVDGYTF. The DNA for the CDR3 is TGTGCCAGCTCACCACCGAGCAGGACAGTTGATGGCTACACCTTC.

The chain links TRBV6-5 to TRBJ1-2, with D possibly being TRBD1 (6 bases). This CDR3 has 16 residues. V lost 1 base to trimming and J lost 7 bases, with 19 bases between them. Germline V gene lookup returns CDR1 MNHEY and CDR2 SVGAGI. The CDR3 DNA reads as TGTGCCAGCAGTTACTTTACCGCAGGGGATACAACTGGCTACACCTTC. Residues: CASSYFTAGDTTGYTF.

The genes are TRBV5-1 and TRBJ2-5; a weak D match, TRBD2 (5 bases). V was clipped by 0 bases and J by 5 bases, with 11 bases between them. There are 14 residues in the CDR3. The V gene's germline CDR1 is SGHRS and CDR2 YFSETQ. The CDR3 DNA follows: TGCGCCAGCAGCTTGGGTTCCGGGGAGGAGACCCAGTACTTC. The encoded protein is CASSLGSGEETQYF.

This clone came up once. The rearrangement joins TRBV19 to TRBJ1-2, with D possibly being TRBD1 (6 bases). CDR1 LNHDA and CDR2 SQIVND come from the germline V gene (reference sequence). Trimming removed 5 bases from V and 0 bases from J, with 13 bases in between. CDR3 length: 15 residues. In DNA, the CDR3 is TGTGCCAGTAGTTGGGCGGACAGCCCTAACTATGGCTACACCTTC. It specifies CASSWADSPNYGYTF.

As to this clone: The sample carries other DNA sequences with the same CDR3. This chain links TRBV5-6 with TRBJ2-7; the D is unclear. V was clipped by 0 bases and J by 3 bases, with 4 bases between them. The CDR3 runs to 12 residues. CDR1 is SGHDT and CDR2 is YYEEEE in the germline V gene. The CDR3 here is CASSLGHYEQYF. The CDR3, as DNA: TGTGCCAGCAGCTTGGGGCACTACGAGCAGTACTTC.

The chain joins TRBV6-1 to TRBJ2-5; a weak D match, TRBD2 (6 bases). The CDR3 extends over 18 amino acids. V shed 4 bases and J shed 5 bases, with 26 bases lying between them. Germline V CDR1 and CDR2: MNHNS, SASEGT. The CDR3 region has the DNA TGTGCCAGCAGTGGGGGGGTTAGAGGTCTAGCAGGCTCGGAGACCCAGTACTTC. It translates to CASSGGVRGLAGSETQYF.

The chain employs TRBV24-1 and TRBJ2-3; 12 bases fit TRBD2. Germline V gene lookup returns CDR1 KGHDR and CDR2 SFDVKD. V was clipped by 9 bases and J by 6 bases; unmatched bases: 0. This CDR3 contains 12 residues. The CDR3 loop is CATGLAGDTQYF. The CDR3 DNA is TGTGCCACCGGACTAGCGGGGGATACGCAGTATTTT.

This clone has at least ten counts. The CDR3 sequence: CASSLRLVTVTDTQYF. The CDR3 DNA follows: TGTGCCAGCAGCTTGAGACTGGTTACCGTCACAGATACGCAGTATTTT. The chain links TRBV5-4 to TRBJ2-3; no firm D call. The V gene lost 1 base and the J gene lost 2 bases, with 14 bases spanning the gap. The CDR3 totals 16 residues. Germline V CDR1 and CDR2: SGHNT, YYREEE (reference sequence).

The chain employs TRBV6-5 and TRBJ1-1, with D tentatively TRBD1 (5 bases). CDR1 and CDR2 (germline): MNHEY, SVGAGI. Trimming shortened V by 5 bases and J by 5 bases, and 15 bases separated the two germline ends. The CDR3 is made up of 14 amino acids. CDR3 coding DNA: TGTGCCAGCAGTCCACCGGGACTGAGAACTGAAGCTTTCTTT. This sequence encodes CASSPPGLRTEAFF.

The chain employs TRBV2 and TRBJ2-7, with a tentative D call TRBD1 (5 bases). CDR1 is SNHLY, CDR2 FYNNEI, per germline. V lost 7 bases and J lost 4, with 8 bases in between. This CDR3 region has 11 residues. The CDR3 reads CASTGKYEQYF. CDR3 sequence (DNA): TGTGCCAGCACAGGGAAGTACGAGCAGTACTTC. The full variable domain, its missing parts supplied by reference TRBV2 and TRBJ2-7, is EPEVTQTPSHQVTQMGQEVILRCVPISNHLYFYWYRQILGQKVEFLVSFYNNEISEKSEIFDDQFSVERPDGSNFTLKIRSTKLEDSAMYFCASTGKYEQYFGPGTRLTVT.

The rearrangement uses TRBV5-1 and TRBJ2-1; a weak D match, TRBD2 (7 bases). The germline V and J ends were trimmed by 4 bases and 6 bases, with 20 bases remaining between them. Germline assignment: CDR1 SGHRS and CDR2 YFSETQ. The CDR3 has 16 residues. Here the CDR3 DNA reads TGCGCCAGCAGCCCCGCTGGGGGGGCAGACCCCAATGAGCAGTTCTTC. Its protein is CASSPAGGADPNEQFF.

J is TRBJ1-2 and V is TRBV14; D remains ambiguous. The CDR3 contains 13 residues. Germline lookup yields CDR1 SGHDN and CDR2 FVKESK. Trimming shortened V by 6 bases and J by 2 bases, and 10 bases separated the two germline ends. This CDR3 reads CASSLQLNYGYTF. Here the CDR3 DNA reads TGTGCCAGCAGTCTACAGCTAAACTATGGCTACACCTTC.

The V gene is TRBV11-3, the J gene TRBJ2-3; 13 positions match TRBD2. Germline trimming cut 5 bases from V and 4 bases from J; bases unmatched to any gene: 9. Per germline, CDR1 SGHNT and CDR2 YENEEA. This CDR3 contains 17 residues. CDR3 DNA: TGTGCCAGCAGCAGGGCTTCCGGGACTAGCGGGGCAGATACGCAGTATTTT. Encoded protein: CASSRASGTSGADTQYF.

V usage is TRBV10-1 and J usage is TRBJ2-7; tentative D call: TRBD2 (5 bases). Trimming removed 5 bases from V and 1 base from J, with 6 bases in between. The CDR3 runs to 12 residues. CDR1 is WNHNN and CDR2 is SYGVQD in the germline V gene (reference sequence). Written as DNA, the CDR3 is TGCGCCAGCAGTCGGGGTTCCTACGAGCAGTACTTC. It yields the protein CASSRGSYEQYF.

This chain uses TRBV6-5 with TRBJ1-2, with a weak D call TRBD1 (5 bases). The CDR3 extends over 13 amino acids. Germline loops: CDR1 MNHEY, CDR2 SVGAGI. V lost 0 bases, J lost 8 bases, and 10 bases lay in between. CDR3 DNA: TGTGCCAGCAGTTACTCGGGGGGAGGCGGCTACACCTTC. This codes for CASSYSGGGGYTF.

V and J are TRBV28 and TRBJ1-5, with 7 bases aligning to TRBD1. Germline CDR1 MDHEN, CDR2 SYDVKM. The CDR3 length is 13 residues. The junction had 3 bases not matched to a gene; V was cut back by 6 bases and J by 4 bases. The CDR3 protein is CASRKQGNQPQHF. CDR3 bases: TGTGCCAGCAGAAAACAGGGGAATCAGCCCCAGCATTTT. Filled out from reference TRBV28 and TRBJ1-5, the complete variable domain reads DVKVTQSSRYLVKRTGEKVFLECVQDMDHENMFWYRQDPGLGLRLIYFSYDVKMKEKGDIPEGYSVSREKKERFSLILESASTNQTSMYLCASRKQGNQPQHFGDGTRLSIL.

This chain joins TRBV5-1 and TRBJ2-2; no firm D call. The CDR3 loop spans 15 amino acids. Germline assignment: CDR1 SGHRS and CDR2 YFSETQ. The V and J ends lost 3 bases and 1 base respectively, with 10 bases between them. CDR3: CASSYSGGNTGELFF. CDR3 nucleotides: TGCGCCAGCAGCTATTCTGGCGGGAACACCGGGGAGCTGTTTTTT. Full variable domain (outside the CDR3, taken from reference TRBV5-1 and TRBJ2-2): KAGVTQTPRYLIKTRGQQVTLSCSPISGHRSVSWYQQTPGQGLQFLFEYFSETQRNKGNFPGRFSGRQFSNSRSEMNVSTLELGDSALYLCASSYSGGNTGELFFGEGSRLTVL.